These 30 T cell receptor beta chains share one sample of origin, sequenced in a study. TCRdb independently ran MiXCR on the 5' RACE reads; one entry per CDR3 protein. The sample includes over 45,000 distinct CDR3 sequences, less than 30% of them seen just once. The sorted Tregs were CD4+CD25+CD127-/low cells. Material: tumor-infiltrating Tregs sorted from the breast tumor. The source of these receptors is a female donor with breast cancer.

This sequence joins TRBV4-1 and TRBJ2-5; 10 positions agree with TRBD2. V lost 1 base and J lost 1; bases outside the gene matches: 6. The germline V gene encodes CDR1 MGHRA and CDR2 YSYEKL. CDR3 length: 17 residues. The CDR3: CASSQGTSGEPQETQYF. The CDR3 nucleotides are TGCGCCAGCAGCCAAGGAACTAGCGGGGAACCCCAAGAGACCCAGTACTTC.

A note on this clonotype: Just one base apart from a much larger clone, this may be a read error. This chain uses TRBV6-2 or TRBV6-3 with TRBJ2-7; 8 nucleotides agree with TRBD2. The CDR3 runs to 14 residues. Germline values: CDR1 MNHEY, CDR2 SVGEGT. CDR3 DNA: TGTGCCAGCAGTCTACTAGCGGATTTCTACGAGCAGCACTTC. Residues: CASSLLADFYEQHF.

This clonotype was seen only a few times. The chain has TRBV20-1 and TRBJ1-2; D ambiguous. Trimming removed 0 bases from V and 4 bases from J, with 12 bases in between. The CDR3 loop spans 14 amino acids. The V gene's germline CDR1 is DFQATT and CDR2 SNEGSKA (reference sequence). The CDR3 nucleotides are TGCAGTGCTAGAGATCCGGGCAGCTTCTATGGCTACACCTTC. The encoded protein is CSARDPGSFYGYTF.

This chain joins TRBV15 and TRBJ2-1; no firm D call. The CDR3 has 13 amino acids. The V gene's germline CDR1 is LNHNV and CDR2 YYDKDF (reference sequence). The V end lost 0 bases, the J end lost 7 bases, and 7 bases lay between the germline ends. DNA of the CDR3: TGTGCCACCAGCAGAGAAGGCAGGAATGAGCAGTTCTTC. This codes for CATSREGRNEQFF.

The rearrangement uses TRBV5-4 and TRBJ1-3, with D unresolved. The germline gives CDR1 SGHNT, CDR2 YYREEE (reference sequence). CDR3 length equals 14 residues. V lost 2 bases to trimming and J lost 2 bases, with 8 bases between them. CDR3 DNA: TGTGCCAGCAGCTTCGCAGGAGCTGGAAACACCATATATTTT. Its translation: CASSFAGAGNTIYF.

The chain recombines TRBV6-6 with TRBJ2-7; D could derive from TRBD1 or TRBD2 (6 bases each). The CDR3 sequence is 13 residues long. V shed 5 bases and J shed 6 bases, with 14 bases lying between them. Germline loops: CDR1 MNHNY, CDR2 SVGAGI (reference sequence). CDR3 sequence: CASSTGGLGEQYF. The CDR3 bases are TGTGCCAGCAGTACCGGGGGCCTGGGCGAGCAGTACTTC.

The chain joins TRBV5-1 to TRBJ1-1, with 7 bases aligning to TRBD1. Looked up from germline, CDR1 is SGHRS and CDR2 is YFSETQ. The length of the CDR3 is 16 residues. Germline trimming cut 0 bases from V and 0 bases from J; bases unmatched to any gene: 5. The CDR3 DNA reads TGCGCCAGCAGCTTGGTAGGGACAGTCATGAACACTGAAGCTTTCTTT. Encoded protein: CASSLVGTVMNTEAFF.

This clonotype was counted a few times. The CDR3 DNA is TGTGCCAGCAGCTTAGACCGCCCGCTAATCACAGATACGCAGTATTTT. Translating it yields CASSLDRPLITDTQYF. The chain employs TRBV7-2 and TRBJ2-3; D is ambiguous. Germline-derived CDR1 and CDR2 are SGHTA and FQGNSA. Trimming took off 1 base at V and 2 bases at J, with 13 bases between the two ends. The CDR3 is 16 residues long.

Only a few counts were recorded for this clonotype. This sequence joins TRBV9 and TRBJ2-2; TRBD1 might be the D (5 bases). The germline V gene encodes CDR1 SGDLS and CDR2 YYNGEE. V was shortened by 4 bases and J by 1 base, with 11 bases between the two germline ends. CDR3 size: 15 residues. The CDR3 protein is CASSSGHLNTGELFF. CDR3 DNA sequence: TGTGCCAGCAGCTCCGGACATTTGAACACCGGGGAGCTGTTTTTT.

The genes are TRBV6-2 or TRBV6-3 and TRBJ2-3; TRBD2 matches at 12 bases. The CDR3 runs 17 residues. J lost 3 bases, V lost 0 bases, and 4 bases had no gene match. Looked up from germline, CDR1 is MNHEY and CDR2 is SVGEGT. The CDR3 nucleotides are TGTGCCAGCAGTTACTCGACTAGCGGGAGTTTTACAGATACGCAGTATTTT. Translation gives CASSYSTSGSFTDTQYF.

In this sample, this clonotype turned up many times. The junction departs from germline at one end; a sequencing error may be responsible. The chain employs TRBV7-2 and TRBJ1-6; D perhaps matches TRBD1 (5 bases). The CDR3 totals 14 residues. CDR1 and CDR2 from the germline V gene are SGHTA and FQGNSA. The CDR3 loop reads CASSLDSGNSPLHF. The DNA of the CDR3 is TGTGCCAGCAGTTTAGACAGTGGAAATTCACCCCTCCACTTT.

The V gene is TRBV29-1, the J gene TRBJ2-2, with 9 bases identical to TRBD2. The germline CDR1 and CDR2 sequences are SQVTM and ANQGSEA. CDR3 size: 15 residues. V was clipped by 8 bases and J by 4 bases; unmatched bases: 11. The CDR3 loop reads CSILGLAGSTGELFF. The CDR3 bases are TGCAGCATTCTTGGGCTAGCGGGGTCCACCGGGGAGCTGTTTTTT.

This clonotype is medium-sized by share. This sequence joins TRBV7-2 and TRBJ1-5, with 7 bases that match TRBD1. The CDR3 extends over 16 amino acids. Germline CDR1 SGHTA, CDR2 FQGNSA. V dropped 1 base and J dropped 2; count of bases not matched to a gene: 5. The CDR3 coding sequence is TGTGCCAGCAGCTTAGGGGGGGACAGACGCAATCAGCCCCAGCATTTT. Encoded protein: CASSLGGDRRNQPQHF.

In this sample, this clonotype turned up a few times. The chain employs TRBV7-9 and TRBJ2-7, with a possible D match to TRBD1 (5 bases). V gave up 4 bases and J gave up 5 bases, with 15 bases separating them. Per germline, CDR1 SEHNR and CDR2 FQNEAQ (reference sequence). CDR3 length: 14 amino acids. The chain's CDR3 is CASSSDTQGNEQYF. The DNA of the CDR3 is TGTGCCAGCAGCTCGGACACGCAAGGGAACGAGCAGTACTTC.

This chain connects TRBV6-5 to TRBJ1-1, with TRBD1 as a possible D gene (6 bases). With 4 bases removed from V and 5 bases from J, the gap between germline ends came to 11 bases. The CDR3 spans 13 residues. Germline CDR1 MNHEY, CDR2 SVGAGI. CDR3 in DNA: TGTGCCAGCAGTTCGGACAGAAGGACTGAAGCTTTCTTT. Its protein product is CASSSDRRTEAFF.

This clonotype appeared a few times. The J gene is TRBJ1-2, the V gene TRBV7-3; TRBD1 matches at 8 bases. V was pared by 4 bases and J by 8 bases, with 6 bases of the junction left unmatched. This CDR3 is 13 amino acids long. CDR1 and CDR2 from the germline V gene are SGHTA and FQGTGA. The DNA for the CDR3 is TGTGCCAGCAGCTCGACAGGGGCGAGCGGCTACACCTTC. Its protein product is CASSSTGASGYTF.

The rearrangement links TRBV5-1 to TRBJ1-1; no reliable D call. Trimming pared 0 bases from V and 1 base from J, leaving 7 bases between. Per the germline V gene, CDR1 is SGHRS and CDR2 is YFSETQ. The CDR3 consists of 14 residues. The CDR3 protein is CASSLDHRNTEAFF. CDR3 DNA sequence: TGCGCCAGCAGCTTGGACCACAGGAACACTGAAGCTTTCTTT.

This clonotype was observed a few times. The rearrangement links TRBV20-1 to TRBJ2-1, with TRBD2 identical over 7 bases. The V and J ends lost 5 bases and 8 bases, in that order; junction bases with no gene match: 12. Germline values: CDR1 DFQATT, CDR2 SNEGSKA (reference sequence). The CDR3 contains 14 residues. CDR3 DNA sequence: TGCAGTGCTTTGACCGGGACTATTCCCGATGAGCAGTTCTTC. Its translation is CSALTGTIPDEQFF.

By share, this clonotype ranks as medium-sized. CDR3 in amino acids: CASSFGGTGAGDTQYF. The CDR3, as DNA: TGCGCCAGCAGCTTTGGCGGGACAGGGGCTGGAGATACGCAGTATTTT. The rearrangement joins TRBV5-1 to TRBJ2-3; 10 nucleotides align to TRBD1. The V gene's germline CDR1 is SGHRS and CDR2 YFSETQ. This CDR3 has 16 amino acids. The J segment lost 5 bases and the V segment lost 2 bases, leaving 8 bases of the junction unmatched.

In this sample, this clonotype turned up many times. The rearrangement uses TRBV29-1 and TRBJ2-2; 7 bases map to TRBD1. This CDR3 region has 15 residues. J was trimmed by 0 bases and V by 7 bases; bases with no gene match: 8. Germline loops: CDR1 SQVTM, CDR2 ANQGSEA. DNA of the CDR3: TGCAGCGCCAATCCCGGGACAGCGAACACCGGGGAGCTGTTTTTT. The encoded protein is CSANPGTANTGELFF.

This clonotype is a singleton in its sample. The chain is built from TRBV20-1 and TRBJ2-7, with TRBD1 as a possible D gene (6 bases). Trimming stripped 4 bases from V and 0 bases from J, with 13 bases between. Germline CDR1 is DFQATT and CDR2 is SNEGSKA (reference sequence). This CDR3 spans 14 amino acids. CDR3: CSATTGLPSYEQYF. CDR3 DNA: TGCAGTGCTACGACAGGCCTTCCCTCCTACGAGCAGTACTTC.

Only a few counts were recorded for this clonotype. V and J are TRBV5-1 and TRBJ2-2, with 7 bases that match TRBD1. J was trimmed by 4 bases and V by 0 bases; bases with no gene match: 3. Germline loops: CDR1 SGHRS, CDR2 YFSETQ. The CDR3 covers 15 residues. The CDR3 reads CASSLDRGITGELFF. CDR3 in DNA: TGCGCCAGCAGCTTGGACAGGGGTATCACCGGGGAGCTGTTTTTT.

The rearrangement joins TRBV6-2 or TRBV6-3 to TRBJ2-3; D is ambiguous. Germline lookup yields CDR1 MNHEY and CDR2 SVGEGT. With 8 bases removed from V and 1 base from J, the gap between germline ends came to 7 bases. There are 12 residues in the CDR3. CDR3 bases: TGTGCCAGCGGTCGTGGCACAGATACGCAGTATTTT. Its protein is CASGRGTDTQYF.

This clonotype was counted at least ten times. The chain employs TRBV29-1 and TRBJ1-1; TRBD1 aligns across 8 bases. Trimming removed 4 bases from V and 5 bases from J; junction bases left unmatched: 9. The length of the CDR3 is 14 residues. From germline, CDR1 is SQVTM and CDR2 ANQGSEA. The CDR3 nucleotides read TGCAGCGTTGGAGCGACAGGGGTTGGGACTGAAGCTTTCTTT. As protein: CSVGATGVGTEAFF.

The chain links TRBV7-9 to TRBJ1-1; perhaps TRBD1 as D (5 bases). The CDR3 contains 16 residues. Looked up from germline, CDR1 is SEHNR and CDR2 is FQNEAQ (reference sequence). The V end was cut by 5 bases, the J end by 4 bases, with 20 bases between. CDR3 DNA sequence: TGTGCCAGCAGCCCCGATGTTGGGGCGAAGGGCACTGAAGCTTTCTTT. This codes for CASSPDVGAKGTEAFF.

This clonotype appeared many times. This chain connects TRBV6-1 to TRBJ1-1; 9 nucleotides line up with TRBD1. The length of the CDR3 is 13 residues. CDR1 MNHNS and CDR2 SASEGT come from the germline V gene. Losses at the gene ends were 5 bases for V and 11 bases for J; bases not matched to a gene: 9. In DNA, the CDR3 is TGTGCCAGCAGTACGGGACAGGGATGGCGTGCTTTCTTT. Translated: CASSTGQGWRAFF.

This clonotype was picked up many times. The V call is TRBV15, the J call TRBJ2-1; tentatively, D is TRBD1 (5 bases). This CDR3 has 13 residues. V was pared by 5 bases and J by 6 bases, with 11 bases between. Germline V gene data show CDR1 as LNHNV and CDR2 as YYDKDF (reference sequence). The CDR3 DNA is TGTGCCACCAGCGGCGAAAGGGGCAATGAGCAGTTCTTC. Translated, it gives CATSGERGNEQFF.

This clonotype was counted between two and nine times. The genes are TRBV29-1 and TRBJ2-3; 9 bases map to TRBD1. This CDR3 has 14 residues. V lost 6 bases, J lost 2 bases, and 6 bases stayed unmatched. The germline CDR1 and CDR2 sequences are SQVTM and ANQGSEA. The CDR3 DNA follows: TGCAGCGTAGGGACAGGGTGGGACACAGATACGCAGTATTTT. It codes for CSVGTGWDTDTQYF.

In the case of this clonotype: This clone may be a read error of a much larger clone one base away. V usage is TRBV7-8 and J usage is TRBJ2-5; the match to TRBD1 covers 8 bases. Per germline, CDR1 SGHVS and CDR2 FQNEAQ. The CDR3 extends over 16 amino acids. The CDR3 sequence is CDSSLATGTGRETQYF. CDR3 in DNA: TGTGACAGCAGCTTAGCCACGGGGACAGGAAGAGAGACCCAGTACTTC. Variable domain in full (rest from reference TRBV7-8 and TRBJ2-5): GAGVSQSPRYKVAKRGQDVALRCDPISGHVSLFWYQQALGQGPEFLTYFQNEAQLDKSGLPSDRFFAERPEGSVSTLKIQRTQQEDSAVYLCDSSLATGTGRETQYFGPGTRLLVL.

This clonotype was recorded at least ten times. The chain employs TRBV28 and TRBJ1-1; D gene ambiguous. V lost 6 bases and J 4 bases, leaving 6 bases between the germline ends. Per the germline V gene, CDR1 is MDHEN and CDR2 is SYDVKM. The CDR3 has 11 amino acids. DNA for the CDR3: TGTGCCAGCAGCCAGGCCACTGAAGCTTTCTTT. It encodes CASSQATEAFF.